Detailed here is one TCR beta chain. Per the authors' pipeline: Reference gene primer amplification gave nucleated cell count estimates. TCRdb's table, derived via immunoSEQ multiplex PCR, lists solely in-frame clones and lacks some. Clone size and the V and J calls come from that table; the DNA yielded D and trimming. Among about 300,000 clones, around 86% were seen once, and the ten largest hold under 2%. The CDR3 is 14 residues long. CDR1 is MNHNS, CDR2 SASEGT, per germline. Trimming removed 1 base at V and 6 bases at J, with 12 bases between. The source of the sample is a study of blood T cell repertoires in COVID-19.

The TCR comes from a woman between 45 and 60 years old with acute or convalescent COVID-19. The V gene is TRBV6-1, the J gene TRBJ2-5; D is perhaps TRBD1 (5 bases). Sequenced: peripheral blood. CDR3 protein: CASSEGQSLKTQYF. The DNA for the CDR3 is TGTGCCAGCAGTGAAGGACAGTCTTTGAAGACCCAGTACTTC.